What follows are 20 T cell receptor beta chains derived from one specimen sequenced in a study of T-cell reconstitution after alpha-beta-depleted transplantation in children listed by TCRdb under 2016. Libraries were constructed by PCR. The sequencer listed for this sample is Illumina HiSeq 2500. Molecular barcoding was employed in the preparation of TCR libraries, with unique molecular identifiers being used to normalize TCRbeta repertoire quantification. The public reads were reprocessed in TCRdb via fastp at Q25 and MiXCR, keeping in-frame beta chains. All rows with the same CDR3 protein become a single entry with the most common DNA and genes. Counted in this sample were approximately 520,000 distinct CDR3 sequences; about 31% of them appeared once. Under 3% of the sample belongs to the ten largest clones. The source was PBMCs from the stem cell graft donor, collected from the stem cell graft. These receptors all stem from a human donor who donated a stem cell graft to a child with aplastic anemia.

The CDR3 protein is CSARAGQEETQYF. CDR3 nucleotides: TGCAGTGCTAGAGCGGGCCAGGAGGAGACCCAGTACTTC. The chain joins TRBV20-1 to TRBJ2-5, with D unclear. The V gene's germline CDR1 is DFQATT and CDR2 SNEGSKA (reference sequence). The CDR3 consists of 13 residues. Trimming stripped 1 base from V and 5 bases from J, with 11 bases between.

The chain's CDR3 is CSASSGGNEQFF. DNA of the CDR3: TGCAGTGCTAGCTCCGGGGGCAATGAGCAGTTCTTC. The V call is TRBV20-1, the J call TRBJ2-1; possible D gene TRBD2, 6 bases. Germline V gene lookup returns CDR1 DFQATT and CDR2 SNEGSKA (reference sequence). V was pared by 3 bases and J by 6 bases, with 9 bases between. The CDR3 covers 12 residues.

This clonotype has only one observation. The genes are TRBV10-3 and TRBJ2-1; 10 bases are shared with TRBD1. Trimming cost V 5 bases and J 7 bases; bases outside gene matches: 11. The CDR3 has 16 amino acids. Germline V CDR1 and CDR2: ENHRY, SYGVKD. The CDR3 loop reads CAISQTGTGVSNEQFF. CDR3 nucleotides: TGTGCCATCAGTCAAACCGGGACAGGGGTTAGTAATGAGCAGTTCTTC.

This clonotype was seen a few times. This chain uses TRBV20-1 with TRBJ2-4; possible D gene TRBD1, 6 bases. This CDR3 spans 14 amino acids. Germline CDR1 is DFQATT and CDR2 is SNEGSKA (reference sequence). The V end was cut by 5 bases, the J end by 2 bases, with 13 bases between. CDR3 sequence reads: CSAPPGDTKNIQYF. CDR3 bases: TGCAGTGCTCCTCCAGGGGACACCAAAAACATTCAGTACTTC.

In its sample, this clonotype was seen a few times. The chain employs TRBV5-6 and TRBJ2-7, with D maybe TRBD2 (6 bases). V lost 1 base and J lost 6, with 17 bases in between. The germline CDR1 and CDR2 sequences are SGHDT and YYEEEE. This CDR3 region has 15 residues. Here the CDR3 reads CASSLKLARFREQYV. CDR3 in DNA: TGTGCCAGCAGCTTGAAACTAGCAAGGTTTCGCGAGCAGTACGTC.

This clonotype has more than one count but fewer than ten. The genes are TRBV24-1 and TRBJ2-3, with no clear D. V lost 6 bases, J lost 0 bases, and 9 bases lay in between. Looked up from germline, CDR1 is KGHDR and CDR2 is SFDVKD. The CDR3 totals 14 residues. CDR3 sequence reads: CATSLGSSTDTQYF. CDR3 bases: TGTGCCACCAGTCTTGGATCTAGCACAGATACGCAGTATTTT.

This clonotype was seen a handful of times. This chain joins TRBV10-3 and TRBJ2-3; 10 nucleotides line up with TRBD2. The length of the CDR3 is 16 residues. CDR1 is ENHRY and CDR2 is SYGVKD in the germline V gene. V shed 6 bases and J 0 bases; nucleotides not matched to a gene: 6. The CDR3 sequence is CAISSGRASSTDTQYF. In nucleotides, the CDR3 is TGTGCCATCAGCAGCGGGAGGGCCTCTAGCACAGATACGCAGTATTTT.

This chain joins TRBV5-1 and TRBJ1-5; 7 nucleotides match TRBD1. J was trimmed by 4 bases and V by 0 bases; bases with no gene match: 7. This CDR3 region has 16 residues. CDR1 is SGHRS and CDR2 is YFSETQ in the germline V gene. CDR3 in amino acids: CASSLDPGGSNQPQHF. CDR3 sequence (DNA): TGCGCCAGCAGCTTGGATCCAGGGGGATCTAATCAGCCCCAGCATTTT.

This clonotype was counted between two and nine times. The rearrangement uses TRBV29-1 and TRBJ2-7; TRBD1 aligns across 8 bases. This CDR3 is 13 amino acids long. J lost 3 bases, V lost 5 bases, and 6 bases had no gene match. The germline V gene has CDR1 SQVTM and CDR2 ANQGSEA. CDR3 residues: CSVRGQGGYEQYF. The CDR3, as DNA: TGCAGCGTTCGTGGACAGGGTGGCTACGAGCAGTACTTC.

The chain has TRBV11-3 and TRBJ2-7, with 7 bases lining up with TRBD2. This CDR3 is built from 15 residues. Looked up from germline, CDR1 is SGHNT and CDR2 is YENEEA. Trimming took 3 bases from V and 0 from J; bases not matched to a gene: 5. The CDR3 loop reads CASSLERGSSYEQYV. Here the CDR3 DNA reads TGTGCCAGCAGCTTGGAGCGGGGAAGCTCCTACGAGCAGTACGTC.

The table lists this clonotype with a few counts. The chain is built from TRBV7-2 and TRBJ2-5; tentatively, D is TRBD2 (6 bases). CDR1 is SGHTA, CDR2 FQGNSA, per germline. The CDR3 consists of 14 residues. Deletions cut 3 bases from V and 5 bases from J, with 13 bases between. The CDR3 nucleotides read TGTGCCAGCAGCTTTTCAGGAGGGCCCGAGACCCAGTACTTC. It specifies CASSFSGGPETQYF.

In regard to this clonotype: One end of the junction varies from germline; a read error may be responsible. J is TRBJ2-2 and V is TRBV29-1, with 7 bases that match TRBD2. Per the germline V gene, CDR1 is SQVTM and CDR2 is ANQGSEA. The CDR3 consists of 14 residues. The CDR3 DNA sequence: TGCAGCGTTGATGGGGGGGGGAACACCGGGGAGCAGTTTTTT. It encodes CSVDGGGNTGEQFF.

The rearrangement uses TRBV20-1 and TRBJ1-3; D uncertain. Trimming removed 3 bases at V and 0 bases at J, with 9 bases between. This CDR3 has 14 residues. The germline CDR1 and CDR2 sequences are DFQATT and SNEGSKA (reference sequence). This CDR3 reads CSARKRSSGNTIYF. Written as DNA, the CDR3 is TGCAGTGCTAGGAAGAGGAGCTCTGGAAACACCATATATTTT.

The chain recombines TRBV29-1 with TRBJ2-1; TRBD2 matches at 7 bases. Germline-derived CDR1 and CDR2 are SQVTM and ANQGSEA. The V segment lost 2 bases and the J segment 7 bases; nucleotides outside the gene matches: 20. The CDR3 totals 18 residues. CDR3 DNA sequence: TGCAGCGTTGAACGAGTCGGCGGGAGTTCTGGATTGTGGAATGAGCAGTTCTTC. It specifies CSVERVGGSSGLWNEQFF.

This chain connects TRBV19 to TRBJ2-5; 10 nucleotides align to TRBD1. There are 17 residues in the CDR3. Germline lookup yields CDR1 LNHDA and CDR2 SQIVND (reference sequence). The V gene end was trimmed by 5 bases and the J gene end by 5 bases; junction bases not matched to a gene: 14. In DNA form, the CDR3 reads TGTGCCAGTAGTCCCATCGACAGGGGGCGCCTTCGGGAGACCCAGTACTTC. Protein sequence: CASSPIDRGRLRETQYF.

The chain links TRBV10-3 to TRBJ1-2; 9 positions agree with TRBD1. The CDR3 runs 13 residues. V was clipped by 6 bases and J by 6 bases; unmatched bases: 5. Germline CDR1 and CDR2: ENHRY and SYGVKD. CDR3 in amino acids: CAIRVGQGNGYTF. CDR3 sequence (DNA): TGTGCCATCAGGGTCGGACAGGGGAATGGCTACACCTTC.

This clonotype came up a few times. The V and J genes are TRBV6-2 or TRBV6-3 and TRBJ2-3; D unclear. Trimming cost V 8 bases and J 2 bases, with 5 bases left between them. The CDR3 is made up of 11 amino acids. The germline V gene has CDR1 MNHEY and CDR2 SVGEGT. This chain's CDR3 is CASAITDTQYF. The DNA of the CDR3 is TGTGCCAGCGCTATCACAGATACGCAGTATTTT.

A few counts support this clonotype. The J gene is TRBJ2-5, the V gene TRBV20-1; D is perhaps TRBD2 (5 bases). V lost 5 bases to trimming and J lost 5 bases, with 12 bases between them. Germline loops: CDR1 DFQATT, CDR2 SNEGSKA (reference sequence). The CDR3 is made up of 12 amino acids. The CDR3 reads CSALLDGETQYF. The CDR3 DNA is TGCAGTGCTTTACTAGATGGGGAGACCCAGTACTTC.

V gene TRBV19 combines with J gene TRBJ2-7, with D hard to call. The CDR3 extends over 15 amino acids. Trimming left V 0 bases short and J 5 bases short, with 14 bases between. From germline, CDR1 is LNHDA and CDR2 SQIVND (reference sequence). The CDR3 bases are TGTGCCAGTAGTATAGAAGGAGATCTTGCGGACGAGCAGTACTTC. Translating gives CASSIEGDLADEQYF. Based on the CDR3 plus reference TRBV19 and TRBJ2-7, the full variable domain is DGGITQSPKYLFRKEGQNVTLSCEQNLNHDAMYWYRQDPGQGLRLIYYSQIVNDFQKGDIAEGYSVSREKKESFPLTVTSAQKNPTAFYLCASSIEGDLADEQYFGPGTRLTVT.

The chain joins TRBV11-1 to TRBJ2-1; D remains unclear. The CDR3 runs to 15 residues. V lost 2 bases to trimming and J lost 0 bases, with 8 bases between them. Germline-derived CDR1 and CDR2 are SGHAT and FQDESV (reference sequence). CDR3 sequence (DNA): TGTGCCAGCAGCTTATCAGAAAGCTCCTACAATGAGCAGTTCTTC. Its protein is CASSLSESSYNEQFF.